This TCR beta chain was sequenced in a study of vaccination effects on CD4 cells after COVID-19. The study's findings and limits: In healthy vaccinees, only 1 of 255 vaccine-induced clones cross-reacted with common cold coronaviruses. Early post-infection timepoints were absent, and convalescent patients were few. At late timepoints after vaccination, vaccine- and infection-induced clones shrank markedly.

The table came from immunoSEQ multiplex PCR; TCRdb's copy has only in-frame clones and leaves some out. The sample consists of some 65,000 clones, approximately 76% of them appearing once. Germline V lookup: CDR1 KGHSH, CDR2 LQKENI. Trimming removed 4 bases at V and 6 bases at J, with 15 bases between. The CDR3 is 15 residues long. After expansion with viral peptide pools in the ViraFEST assay, antigen-specific CD4+ T cells were sequenced. The authors isolated CD4+ T cells after around nine days of culture. The vaccine recipients had no prior SARS-CoV-2 infection, with negative nucleocapsid antibodies. Wells of a few million PBMC each were grown with around 10 IU/ml IL-2 and roughly 9.9 ug/ml peptides. In its sample, this clone was seen once. Its antigen remains unknown.

The source is a human donor who received a COVID-19 vaccine. This specimen was CD4+ T cells from PBMCs cultured with HCoV-NL63 spike peptides, taken before COVID-19 vaccination. The chain combines TRBV18 with TRBJ1-4; unclear D gene. The CDR3 sequence: CASSQLVGNDEKLFF. DNA for the CDR3: TGTGCCAGCTCACAACTCGTGGGGAATGATGAAAAACTGTTTTTT. The full variable domain, rest sourced from reference TRBV18 and TRBJ1-4, is NAGVMQNPRHLVRRRGQEARLRCSPMKGHSHVYWYRQLPEEGLKFMVYLQKENIIDESGMPKERFSAEFPKEGPSILRIQQVVRGDSAAYFCASSQLVGNDEKLFFGSGTQLSVL.